This T cell receptor beta chain appears in the sequencing data of a study of cytomegalovirus exposure and HLA in healthy donors. Here immunoSEQ multiplex PCR was the method, and the copy in TCRdb shows in-frame clones only, minus some. The sample holds about 240,000 clones, approximately 86% seen once. V was pared by 7 bases and J by 2 bases, with 9 bases of the junction left unmatched. The CDR3 runs to 17 residues. The germline V gene has CDR1 LNHDA and CDR2 SQIVND (reference sequence). The receptor comes from a woman in her 30s in good health and CMV-seropositive. V gene TRBV19 combines with J gene TRBJ2-6; 9 bases map to TRBD1. The sequencing sample was made of PBMCs. The CDR3 spells CASTPGQGETGANVLTF. In DNA, the CDR3 is TGTGCCAGTACCCCGGGACAGGGAGAGACTGGGGCCAACGTCCTGACTTTC.